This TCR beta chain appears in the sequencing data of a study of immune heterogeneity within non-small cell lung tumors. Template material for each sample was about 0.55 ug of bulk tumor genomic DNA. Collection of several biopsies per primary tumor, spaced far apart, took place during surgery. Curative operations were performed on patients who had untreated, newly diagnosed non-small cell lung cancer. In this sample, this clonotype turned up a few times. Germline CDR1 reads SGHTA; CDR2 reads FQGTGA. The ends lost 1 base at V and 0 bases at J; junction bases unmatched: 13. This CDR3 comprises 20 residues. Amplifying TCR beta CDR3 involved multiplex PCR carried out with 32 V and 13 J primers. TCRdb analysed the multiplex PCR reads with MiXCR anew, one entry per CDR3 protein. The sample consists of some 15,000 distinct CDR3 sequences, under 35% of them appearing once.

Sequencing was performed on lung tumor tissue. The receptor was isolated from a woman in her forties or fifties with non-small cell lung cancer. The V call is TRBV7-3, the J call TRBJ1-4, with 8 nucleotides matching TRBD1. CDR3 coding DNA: TGTGCCAGCAGCTTAAAGTCCGGGACAGGACCTACAACAACTAATGAAAAACTGTTTTTT. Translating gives CASSLKSGTGPTTTNEKLFF.